This T cell receptor beta chain is from a study of blood T cell repertoires in COVID-19. The method was immunoSEQ multiplex PCR; TCRdb's version includes in-frame clones alone and lacks a portion of them. The sample contains approximately 130,000 clones, about 86% of which appear only once. Germline V gives CDR1 KGHSH, CDR2 LQKENI. The junction had 4 bases not matched to a gene; V was cut back by 5 bases and J by 4 bases. The length of the CDR3 is 13 residues. V and J are TRBV18 and TRBJ1-2; 7 bases are a match to TRBD1. The origin of this receptor is an older man with active or convalescent COVID-19. The sequenced material came from peripheral blood. CDR3 sequence: CASSAGTVYGYTF. The CDR3, as DNA: TGTGCCAGCTCAGCAGGGACAGTCTATGGCTACACCTTC.